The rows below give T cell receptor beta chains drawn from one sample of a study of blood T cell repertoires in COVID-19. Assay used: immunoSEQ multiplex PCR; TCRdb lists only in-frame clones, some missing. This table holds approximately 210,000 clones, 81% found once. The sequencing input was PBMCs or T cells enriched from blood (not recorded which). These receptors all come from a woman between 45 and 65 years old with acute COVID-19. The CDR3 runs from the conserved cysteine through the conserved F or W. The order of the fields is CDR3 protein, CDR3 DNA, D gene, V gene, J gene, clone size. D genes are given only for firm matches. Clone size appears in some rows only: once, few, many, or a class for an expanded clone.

CASGIQGADTQYF	TGTGCTAGTGGGATACAGGGAGCAGATACGCAGTATTTT	NA	TRBV12-5	TRBJ2-3	NA
CASSPISGTDSNQPQHF	TGTGCCAGCTCACCGATCAGCGGGACCGATAGCAATCAGCCCCAGCATTTT	NA	TRBV18	TRBJ1-5	NA
CASSSVGLEAFF	TGTGCCAGCAGTTCCGTGGGACTCGAAGCTTTCTTT	NA	TRBV6-5	TRBJ1-1	NA
CASSHIVELFF	TGTGCCAGCAGCCATATAGTGGAGCTGTTTTTT	NA	TRBV3-1/TRBV3-2	TRBJ2-2	many
CASSIVAGGSDTQYF	TGTGCCAGTAGTATAGTAGCGGGAGGGTCAGATACGCAGTATTTT	TRBD2	TRBV19	TRBJ2-3	NA
CASSSGEGKGYTF	TGCGCCAGCAGTTCCGGCGAGGGCAAGGGCTACACCTTC	NA	TRBV6-6	TRBJ1-2	NA
CAWTSGITDTQYF	TGTGCCTGGACTAGCGGGATCACAGATACGCAGTATTTT	TRBD2	TRBV30	TRBJ2-3	NA
CASSPDINYGYTF	TGTGCCAGCAGCCCCGACATCAACTATGGCTACACCTTC	NA	TRBV7-9	TRBJ1-2	NA
CASSSERTRQGLTTGLFF	TGTGCCAGCAGTTCGGAGAGGACCAGACAGGGGCTCACCACGGGGCTGTTTTTT	TRBD1	TRBV27	TRBJ1-4	NA
CASSQDRLAGRTQYF	TGTGCCAGCAGCCAAGATAGACTAGCAGGCCGTACGCAGTATTTT	TRBD2	TRBV3-1/TRBV3-2	TRBJ2-3	NA
CASSQVAGTGLNEAFF	TGTGCCAGCAGCCAAGTTGCGGGGACAGGGTTGAATGAAGCTTTCTTT	TRBD1	TRBV4-2	TRBJ1-1	once
CASSLLAGGPTDTQYF	TGTGCCAGCAGCTTACTAGCGGGAGGGCCGACAGATACGCAGTATTTT	TRBD2	TRBV7-8	TRBJ2-3	few
CASSFGGTGRETQYF	TGTGCCAGCAGCTTTGGGGGCACAGGCCGAGAGACCCAGTACTTC	NA	TRBV7-2	TRBJ2-5	NA
CASSPLTGGNEKLFF	TGCGCCAGCAGCCCACTCACAGGGGGTAATGAAAAACTGTTTTTT	TRBD1	TRBV4-1	TRBJ1-4	NA
CASSSNLAVGGNEQFF	TGTGCCAGCAGTTCCAATCTAGCGGTGGGGGGCAATGAGCAGTTCTTC	TRBD2	TRBV6-2/TRBV6-3	TRBJ2-1	NA
CASGLGRGYEQFF	TGTGCTAGTGGTTTGGGTAGGGGCTACGAGCAGTTCTTC	NA	TRBV12-5	TRBJ2-1	NA
CASSQGNGGNQPQHF	TGTGCCAGCAGCCAAGGTAACGGGGGCAATCAGCCCCAGCATTTT	NA	TRBV3-1/TRBV3-2	TRBJ1-5	NA
CATSVTYGQNEKLFF	TGTGCCACATCCGTAACGTATGGACAAAATGAAAAACTGTTTTTT	NA	TRBV6-4	TRBJ1-4	NA
CASSQGIITDHGYTF	TGTGCCAGCAGCCAAGGGATAATAACAGACCATGGCTACACCTTC	NA	TRBV3-1/TRBV3-2	TRBJ1-2	NA
CASSLARVAEKLFF	TGCGCCAGCAGCCTGGCCAGGGTGGCGGAAAAACTGTTTTTT	NA	TRBV4-3	TRBJ1-4	NA
CASSSGDSGSYEQYF	TGCGCCAGCAGCTCCGGAGATAGCGGGAGTTACGAGCAGTACTTC	TRBD2	TRBV5-1	TRBJ2-7	NA
CASSQVSGRPNEQFF	TGTGCCAGCAGCCAAGTTAGCGGGAGGCCCAATGAGCAGTTCTTC	TRBD2	TRBV3-1/TRBV3-2	TRBJ2-1	NA
CATSGTGAGEPQHF	TGTGCCACCAGTGGAACAGGGGCCGGGGAGCCCCAGCATTTT	TRBD1	TRBV24-1	TRBJ1-5	NA
CASSFFTHDRFMAFF	TGTGCCAGCAGCTTTTTCACTCATGACAGGTTTATGGCTTTCTTT	NA	TRBV7-9	TRBJ1-1	NA
CASSLGRQGGQYF	TGTGCCAGCAGCTTAGGGCGACAGGGAGGTCAGTACTTC	NA	TRBV11-2	TRBJ2-4	NA
CASIGSSGRTYGTDTQYF	TGTGCCAGCATAGGTTCCAGCGGGAGGACCTATGGGACAGATACGCAGTATTTT	TRBD2	TRBV13	TRBJ2-3	NA
CASSAAFVAGGRQPQHF	TGTGCCAGCAGTGCCGCATTTGTTGCAGGGGGTCGGCAGCCCCAGCATTTT	TRBD1	TRBV28	TRBJ1-5	NA
CASSVGRENNEKLFF	TGTGCCAGCAGCGTAGGGAGAGAAAATAATGAAAAACTGTTTTTT	NA	TRBV9	TRBJ1-4	NA
CASSHRASYEQYF	TGTGCCAGCAGTCACAGGGCCTCCTACGAGCAGTACTTC	NA	TRBV7-9	TRBJ2-7	NA
CASRRDSGNTGELFF	TGTGCCAGCAGGAGGGACAGTGGGAACACCGGGGAGCTGTTTTTT	TRBD1	TRBV7-6	TRBJ2-2	NA
CASSFFDEQFF	TGTGCCAGCAGCTTCTTCGATGAGCAGTTCTTC	NA	TRBV7-9	TRBJ2-1	NA
CASVTNPLNTEAFF	TGTGCCAGCGTTACAAATCCATTGAACACTGAAGCTTTCTTT	NA	TRBV27	TRBJ1-1	NA
CASSLVRGGETQYF	TGTGCCAGCAGCTTAGTTAGGGGTGGAGAGACCCAGTACTTC	NA	TRBV7-2	TRBJ2-5	few
CASSFIADTQYF	TGCGCCAGCAGCTTTATCGCAGATACGCAGTATTTT	NA	TRBV5-1	TRBJ2-3	NA
CASSPDRESGELFF	TGTGCCAGCAGTCCGGACAGGGAGTCCGGGGAGCTGTTTTTT	TRBD1	TRBV7-9	TRBJ2-2	NA
CASSYASQETQYF	TGTGCCAGCAGTTATGCTAGCCAAGAGACCCAGTACTTC	NA	TRBV5-6	TRBJ2-5	NA
CSVGDTRNQPQHF	TGCAGCGTTGGGGACACCCGCAATCAGCCCCAGCATTTT	NA	TRBV29-1	TRBJ1-5	NA
CASSGGQGGGEKLFF	TGTGCCAGCAGCGGAGGACAGGGTGGAGGTGAAAAACTGTTTTTT	TRBD1	TRBV5-6	TRBJ1-4	NA
CASSRDPGGDEQFF	TGTGCCAGCAGCCGGGATCCGGGCGGGGATGAGCAGTTCTTC	NA	TRBV5-4	TRBJ2-1	NA
CASSPGDREDQPQHF	TGTGCCAGCAGTCCGGGGGACAGGGAGGATCAGCCCCAGCATTTT	TRBD1	TRBV11-1	TRBJ1-5	NA
CASSPAPTSGRGNEQFF	TGTGCCAGCAGTCCGGCCCCCACTAGCGGGCGGGGCAATGAGCAGTTCTTC	TRBD2	TRBV28	TRBJ2-1	NA
CASSSGQRETQYF	TGTGCCAGCAGCTCGGGACAGCGCGAGACCCAGTACTTC	TRBD1	TRBV11-2	TRBJ2-5	NA
CASQKTGDSYGYTF	TGTGCCAGCCAGAAGACAGGGGATAGCTATGGCTACACCTTC	TRBD1	TRBV14	TRBJ1-2	few
CASSLAPTGMNTEAFF	TGCGCCAGCAGCTTGGCCCCGACAGGGATGAACACTGAAGCTTTCTTT	TRBD1	TRBV5-1	TRBJ1-1	few
CASSKRAGEAFF	TGTGCCAGCAGCAAAAGGGCAGGGGAAGCTTTCTTT	NA	TRBV21-1	TRBJ1-1	NA
CASSQNHVDTQYF	TGTGCCAGCAGCCAAAATCATGTGGATACGCAGTATTTT	NA	TRBV14	TRBJ2-3	NA
CASSQDGYHGYTF	TGTGCCAGCAGCCAAGACGGGTACCATGGCTACACCTTC	NA	TRBV14	TRBJ1-2	NA
CASSLGGSGRVRETQYF	TGTGCCAGCAGCTTAGGAGGTAGCGGGAGAGTGCGAGAGACCCAGTACTTC	TRBD2	TRBV7-2	TRBJ2-5	NA
CASSPGGIGYQPQHF	TGCGCCAGCAGCCCTGGGGGCATAGGGTATCAGCCCCAGCATTTT	NA	TRBV4-1	TRBJ1-5	NA
CASSVAGAGFEAFF	TGTGCCAGCAGCGTAGCTGGGGCGGGGTTCGAGGCTTTCTTT	NA	TRBV9	TRBJ1-1	NA
CASRADRDYGYTF	TGCGCCAGCCGAGCGGACAGAGACTATGGCTACACCTTC	NA	TRBV5-1	TRBJ1-2	few
CASSFDRVDQPQHF	TGTGCCAGCAGCTTTGACAGGGTTGATCAGCCCCAGCATTTT	TRBD1	TRBV7-9	TRBJ1-5	few
CASSQATSLSSYEQYF	TGCGCCAGCAGCCAAGCAACGTCTTTGAGCTCCTACGAGCAGTACTTC	NA	TRBV4-1	TRBJ2-7	NA
CASSHGTGGFEQYF	TGTGCCAGCAGCCACGGGACAGGGGGCTTCGAGCAGTACTTC	TRBD1	TRBV6-2/TRBV6-3	TRBJ2-7	NA
CASSLAGRGGNYGYTF	TGTGCCAGCAGCTTGGCCGGGCGGGGGGGTAACTATGGCTACACCTTC	NA	TRBV5-4	TRBJ1-2	NA